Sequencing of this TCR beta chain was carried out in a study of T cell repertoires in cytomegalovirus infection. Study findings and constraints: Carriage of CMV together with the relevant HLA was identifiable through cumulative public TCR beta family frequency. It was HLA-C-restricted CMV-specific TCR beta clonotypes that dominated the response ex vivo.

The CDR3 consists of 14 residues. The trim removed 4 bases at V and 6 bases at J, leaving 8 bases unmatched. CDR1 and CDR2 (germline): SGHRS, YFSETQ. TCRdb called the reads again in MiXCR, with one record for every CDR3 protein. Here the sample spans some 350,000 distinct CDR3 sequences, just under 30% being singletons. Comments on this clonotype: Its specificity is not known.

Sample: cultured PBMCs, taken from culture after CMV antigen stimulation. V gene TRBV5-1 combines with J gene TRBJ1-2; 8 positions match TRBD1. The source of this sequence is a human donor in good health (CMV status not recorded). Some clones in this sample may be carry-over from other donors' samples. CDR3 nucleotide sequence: TGCGCCAGCAGCCCCGGACAGGGAGGGGATGGCTACACCTTC. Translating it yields CASSPGQGGDGYTF.